This T cell receptor (beta chain) is drawn from a study of control samples from healthy donors and cancer patients. The CDR3 sequence is 13 residues long. V lost 1 base and J lost 3, with 7 bases in between. CDR1 and CDR2 (germline): SGHRS, YFSETQ. The assay was immunoSEQ multiplex PCR, and TCRdb's table has in-frame clones only and misses some. This table has about 160,000 clones, about 90% appearing once. The sample was blood. The chain links TRBV5-1 to TRBJ1-2; the D is unclear. The sequence was obtained from a man aged 25 to 45 in good health. CDR3: CASSLRQDYGYTF. DNA of the CDR3: TGCGCCAGCAGCTTGCGTCAGGACTATGGCTACACCTTC.